The next 26 T cell receptor beta chains were all read from a single sample in a study of shared clonotypes between healthy human individuals. Clones were sequenced by immunoSEQ multiplex PCR, and TCRdb holds only the in-frame ones, with some missing. The sample consists of roughly 650,000 clones, less than 98% of them appearing once. The material sequenced was naive CD4+ T cells sorted from blood. Specified subset: CD45RA+ positively selected. The receptors here all came from a woman under 40 in good health.

The chain couples TRBV28 to TRBJ1-2; TRBD1 might be the D (5 bases). Germline V CDR1 and CDR2: MDHEN, SYDVKM. This CDR3 spans 14 amino acids. Between the trimmed V and J ends, which lost 3 bases and 0 bases, there was a span of 8 bases. The DNA for the CDR3 is TGTGCCAGCAGTTTTGGCAGGGCTAACTATGGCTACACCTTC. Residues: CASSFGRANYGYTF.

The chain links TRBV5-8 to TRBJ2-7; 9 bases agree with TRBD1. J lost 2 bases, V lost 4 bases, and 4 bases had no gene match. CDR1 and CDR2 from the germline V gene are SGHTS and YDEGEE. The CDR3 loop spans 14 amino acids. CDR3 residues: CASSVQGAAYEQYF. CDR3 DNA sequence: TGTGCCAGCAGCGTACAGGGGGCTGCCTACGAGCAGTACTTC.

This chain connects TRBV7-2 to TRBJ2-7; D unclear. V lost 0 bases, J lost 1 base, and 4 bases lay in between. CDR1 SGHTA and CDR2 FQGNSA come from the germline V gene. The CDR3 is 13 residues long. CDR3 coding DNA: TGTGCCAGCAGCTTAGCGAGGTCCTACGAGCAGTACTTC. This codes for CASSLARSYEQYF. The whole variable domain, remainder taken from reference TRBV7-2 and TRBJ2-7, is GAGVSQSPSNKVTEKGKDVELRCDPISGHTALYWYRQSLGQGLEFLIYFQGNSAPDKSGLPSDRFSAERTGGSVSTLTIQRTQQEDSAVYLCASSLARSYEQYFGPGTRLTVT.

The chain is built from TRBV7-2 and TRBJ1-1; D unclear. V was cut by 6 bases and J by 2 bases, with 1 base left in between. The CDR3 runs 10 residues. Germline V gives CDR1 SGHTA, CDR2 FQGNSA. For the CDR3, the DNA is TGTGCCAGCAGTAACACTGAAGCTTTCTTT. Translation: CASSNTEAFF.

This clone was counted a single time. This chain links TRBV29-1 with TRBJ2-7, with D uncertain. Trimming took 4 bases from V and 7 from J, leaving 11 bases between them. This CDR3 is 11 amino acids long. Looked up from germline, CDR1 is SQVTM and CDR2 is ANQGSEA. CDR3 coding DNA: TGCAGCGTTGTAGCTCTGAAAGAGCAGTACTTC. Its protein product is CSVVALKEQYF.

The V call is TRBV30, the J call TRBJ2-1; D ambiguous. V was pared by 1 base and J by 1 base, with 5 bases between. Germline V gene lookup returns CDR1 GTSNPN and CDR2 SVGIG (reference sequence). This CDR3 contains 13 residues. The CDR3 loop is CAWSEMSYNEQFF. In nucleotides, the CDR3 is TGTGCCTGGAGTGAAATGTCCTACAATGAGCAGTTCTTC.

The chain is built from TRBV7-9 and TRBJ2-7; maybe TRBD2 (6 bases). The CDR3 has 14 residues. Deletions cut 8 bases from V and 1 base from J, with 15 bases between. Germline V gene lookup returns CDR1 SEHNR and CDR2 FQNEAQ (reference sequence). CDR3 bases: TGTGCCAGCCTCCGGGGGACGGGATCCTACGAGCAGTACTTC. Its translation: CASLRGTGSYEQYF.

V is TRBV19 and J is TRBJ2-2; D tentatively fits TRBD1 or TRBD2 (5 bases each). The CDR3 is made up of 17 amino acids. The germline CDR1 and CDR2 sequences are LNHDA and SQIVND (reference sequence). V was clipped by 4 bases and J by 3 bases, with 18 bases between them. This CDR3 is CASSRSGQSIYTGELFF. DNA of the CDR3: TGTGCCAGTAGTAGGTCGGGGCAGTCCATTTACACCGGGGAGCTGTTTTTT.

The chain employs TRBV5-1 and TRBJ2-7; D uncertain. The CDR3 has 13 amino acids. Deletions cut 0 bases from V and 3 bases from J, with 7 bases between. CDR1 is SGHRS, CDR2 YFSETQ, per germline. As DNA, the CDR3 is TGCGCCAGCAGCTTGGCCGTATACTACGAGCAGTACTTC. Translation gives CASSLAVYYEQYF.

This chain uses TRBV27 with TRBJ2-7; D may correspond to TRBD1 or TRBD2 (6 bases each). The CDR3 consists of 17 residues. Per the germline V gene, CDR1 is MNHEY and CDR2 is SMNVEV (reference sequence). The germline V and J ends were trimmed by 6 bases and 7 bases, with 28 bases remaining between them. CDR3 loop: CASSVGGEGLRIGEQYF. CDR3 nucleotide sequence: TGTGCCAGCAGCGTGGGGGGCGAGGGGCTCCGTATAGGGGAGCAGTACTTC.

CDR3 residues: CASSPWTGEFAYEQYF. DNA of the CDR3: TGCGCCAGCAGCCCTTGGACAGGGGAATTCGCCTACGAGCAGTACTTC. The genes are TRBV5-1 and TRBJ2-7; 9 bases line up with TRBD1. Germline CDR1 and CDR2: SGHRS and YFSETQ. The CDR3 has 16 residues. Trimming cost V 4 bases and J 2 bases; bases outside gene matches: 10.

V gene TRBV7-6 combines with J gene TRBJ2-6; D not certain. Germline V gene data show CDR1 as SGHVS and CDR2 as FNYEAQ. The V end lost 1 base, the J end lost 2 bases, and 9 bases lay between the germline ends. This CDR3 has 16 amino acids. The CDR3 is CASSLVGRAGANVLTF. Here the CDR3 DNA reads TGTGCCAGCAGCTTAGTGGGAAGGGCTGGGGCCAACGTCCTGACTTTC. The variable domain in full, completed from reference TRBV7-6 and TRBJ2-6, reads GAGVSQSPRYKVTKRGQDVALRCDPISGHVSLYWYRQALGQGPEFLTYFNYEAQQDKSGLPNDRFSAERPEGSISTLTIQRTEQRDSAMYRCASSLVGRAGANVLTFGAGSRLTVL.

The rearrangement links TRBV9 to TRBJ1-4; D is perhaps TRBD1 (6 bases). The CDR3 runs to 17 residues. CDR1 is SGDLS and CDR2 is YYNGEE in the germline V gene. V was cut by 0 bases and J by 8 bases, with 20 bases left in between. CDR3 amino acids: CASSVAPGVPYPEKLFF. CDR3 coding DNA: TGTGCCAGCAGCGTAGCTCCAGGGGTGCCTTACCCCGAAAAACTGTTTTTT.

V is TRBV7-2 and J is TRBJ1-4, with 7 positions matching TRBD1. The trim removed 3 bases at V and 7 bases at J, leaving 5 bases unmatched. Germline CDR1 is SGHTA and CDR2 is FQGNSA. The CDR3 contains 14 residues. The CDR3 loop reads CASSFGGGGEKLFF. The CDR3, as DNA: TGTGCCAGCAGCTTCGGAGGGGGCGGTGAAAAACTGTTTTTT.

This chain's CDR3 is CASAAGQGAYTEAFF. The CDR3 bases are TGTGCTAGTGCAGCGGGACAGGGGGCGTACACTGAAGCTTTCTTT. The chain combines TRBV12-5 with TRBJ1-1; 12 positions match TRBD1. Germline trimming cut 7 bases from V and 3 bases from J; bases unmatched to any gene: 6. The germline gives CDR1 LGHNT, CDR2 FRNRAP. This CDR3 comprises 15 residues.

The gene calls are TRBV15 and TRBJ2-1; TRBD2 might be the D (6 bases). Trimming cost V 3 bases and J 3 bases, with 12 bases left between them. The CDR3 consists of 15 residues. Germline values: CDR1 LNHNV, CDR2 YYDKDF (reference sequence). The CDR3 coding sequence is TGTGCCACCAGCAGCCGGGACTCAATCTACAATGAGCAGTTCTTC. Amino acid sequence: CATSSRDSIYNEQFF.

This chain links TRBV5-1 with TRBJ2-7; 7 nucleotides align to TRBD1. V lost 1 base to trimming and J lost 3 bases; unmatched junction nucleotides: 4. Germline CDR1 SGHRS, CDR2 YFSETQ. CDR3 length: 14 amino acids. Written as DNA, the CDR3 is TGCGCCAGCAGCTTGAGACAGGGTGGCTACGAGCAGTACTTC. This gives the protein CASSLRQGGYEQYF.

The genes are TRBV7-9 and TRBJ2-5, with a weak D call TRBD2 (6 bases). Trimming took 2 bases from V and 4 from J, leaving 11 bases between them. Germline CDR1 and CDR2: SEHNR and FQNEAQ (reference sequence). The CDR3 totals 14 residues. CDR3 residues: CASSLSGGRETQYF. The CDR3 nucleotides read TGTGCCAGCAGCTTATCCGGGGGACGAGAGACCCAGTACTTC.

This chain joins TRBV5-1 and TRBJ2-3; D might be TRBD2 (6 bases). Trimming left V 4 bases short and J 1 base short, with 10 bases between. The CDR3 is made up of 14 amino acids. CDR1 and CDR2 from the germline V gene are SGHRS and YFSETQ. CDR3 amino acids: CASSTGSGTDTQYF. The DNA for the CDR3 is TGCGCCAGCAGCACCGGGAGCGGCACAGATACGCAGTATTTT.

The V gene is TRBV5-4, the J gene TRBJ1-5; D is unclear. Germline V gene sequence: CDR1 SGHNT, CDR2 YYREEE (reference sequence). Trimming removed 2 bases at V and 7 bases at J, with 7 bases between. This CDR3 comprises 12 residues. The CDR3 nucleotides read TGTGCCAGCAGCTTTTCCGGGCAGCCCCAGCATTTT. This sequence encodes CASSFSGQPQHF.

V and J are TRBV18 and TRBJ1-3, with a weak D call TRBD1 (5 bases). The CDR3 runs to 17 residues. Germline lookup yields CDR1 KGHSH and CDR2 LQKENI. V was clipped by 3 bases and J by 6 bases, with 21 bases between them. CDR3 sequence reads: CASSPAMTTRVENTIYF. The CDR3 nucleotides read TGTGCCAGCTCACCTGCAATGACTACCAGGGTGGAAAACACCATATATTTT.

V and J are TRBV5-4 and TRBJ2-3; D gene ambiguous. CDR1 is SGHNT and CDR2 is YYREEE in the germline V gene (reference sequence). V was pared by 0 bases and J by 5 bases, with 13 bases between. The CDR3 runs 15 residues. The CDR3 DNA follows: TGTGCCAGCAGCTTGGCCTTTAGAGTTGAAGATACGCAGTATTTT. Its protein product is CASSLAFRVEDTQYF.

The chain is built from TRBV19 and TRBJ2-7, with 9 bases lining up with TRBD1. CDR1 is LNHDA and CDR2 is SQIVND in the germline V gene (reference sequence). With V trimmed by 1 base and J by 0 bases, 10 bases remained unmatched. This CDR3 comprises 18 residues. The DNA for the CDR3 is TGTGCCAGTAGTATAGCCCTCATTGGGACAGGGAGCTCCTACGAGCAGTACTTC. Translating it yields CASSIALIGTGSSYEQYF.

This clone was found once. The chain links TRBV7-9 to TRBJ2-1; D is ambiguous. Per the germline V gene, CDR1 is SEHNR and CDR2 is FQNEAQ (reference sequence). The ends were cut back, 5 bases at V and 6 bases at J, with 5 bases in the middle. This CDR3 is built from 11 residues. The DNA of the CDR3 is TGTGCCAGCAGCCCGAGCAATGAGCAGTTCTTC. This translates into CASSPSNEQFF. Full variable domain (outside the CDR3, taken from reference TRBV7-9 and TRBJ2-1): DTGVSQNPRHKITKRGQNVTFRCDPISEHNRLYWYRQTLGQGPEFLTYFQNEAQLEKSRLLSDRFSAERPKGSFSTLEIQRTEQGDSAMYLCASSPSNEQFFGPGTRLTVL.

In the case of this clone: Other DNA sequences within the sample encode an identical CDR3. The V gene is TRBV28, the J gene TRBJ2-2; D gene unclear. The CDR3 covers 11 residues. Trimming left V 3 bases short and J 7 bases short, with 3 bases between. Germline-derived CDR1 and CDR2 are MDHEN and SYDVKM. CDR3 coding DNA: TGTGCCAGCAGTTTGTTCGGGGAGCTGTTTTTT. Translated: CASSLFGELFF. Full variable domain (rest looked up from reference TRBV28 and TRBJ2-2): DVKVTQSSRYLVKRTGEKVFLECVQDMDHENMFWYRQDPGLGLRLIYFSYDVKMKEKGDIPEGYSVSREKKERFSLILESASTNQTSMYLCASSLFGELFFGEGSRLTVL.

V usage is TRBV6-5 and J usage is TRBJ1-1; D gene unclear. This CDR3 has 13 residues. Trimming took off 9 bases at V and 1 base at J, with 12 bases between the two ends. The germline CDR1 and CDR2 sequences are MNHEY and SVGAGI. The CDR3 here is CASHRAANTEAFF. As DNA, the CDR3 is TGTGCCAGTCACCGGGCAGCGAACACTGAAGCTTTCTTT.